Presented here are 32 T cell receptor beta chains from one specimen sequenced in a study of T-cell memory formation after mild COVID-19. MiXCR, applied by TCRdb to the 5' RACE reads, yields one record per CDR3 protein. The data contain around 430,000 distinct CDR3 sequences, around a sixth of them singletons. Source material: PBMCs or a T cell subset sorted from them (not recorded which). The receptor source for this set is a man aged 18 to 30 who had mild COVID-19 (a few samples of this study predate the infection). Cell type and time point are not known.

The CDR3 loop reads CASRHYSRYGNTIYF. The CDR3 DNA is TGTGCCAGCAGACATTACTCCAGATATGGAAACACCATATATTTT. This chain joins TRBV28 and TRBJ1-3, with D unresolved. Per germline, CDR1 MDHEN and CDR2 SYDVKM. V was clipped by 6 bases and J by 3 bases, with 15 bases between them. The CDR3 length is 15 residues. Combining the CDR3 with reference TRBV28 and TRBJ1-3 gives the whole variable domain DVKVTQSSRYLVKRTGEKVFLECVQDMDHENMFWYRQDPGLGLRLIYFSYDVKMKEKGDIPEGYSVSREKKERFSLILESASTNQTSMYLCASRHYSRYGNTIYFGEGSWLTVV.

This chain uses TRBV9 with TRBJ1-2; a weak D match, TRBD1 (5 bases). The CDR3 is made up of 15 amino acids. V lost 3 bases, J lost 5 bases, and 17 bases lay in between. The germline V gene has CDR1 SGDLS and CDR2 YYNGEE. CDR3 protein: CASSESFGAVYGYTF. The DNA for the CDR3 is TGTGCCAGCAGCGAAAGCTTCGGGGCTGTTTATGGCTACACCTTC. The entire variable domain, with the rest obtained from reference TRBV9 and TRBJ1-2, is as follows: DSGVTQTPKHLITATGQRVTLRCSPRSGDLSVYWYQQSLDQGLQFLIQYYNGEERAKGNILERFSAQQFPDLHSELNLSSLELGDSALYFCASSESFGAVYGYTFGSGTRLTVV.

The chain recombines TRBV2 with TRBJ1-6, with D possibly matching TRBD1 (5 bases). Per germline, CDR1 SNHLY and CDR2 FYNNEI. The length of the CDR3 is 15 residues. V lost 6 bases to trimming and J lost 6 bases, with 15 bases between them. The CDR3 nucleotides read TGTGCCAGCAGCTCCGGGACGGCTAGTAATTCACCCCTCCACTTT. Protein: CASSSGTASNSPLHF.

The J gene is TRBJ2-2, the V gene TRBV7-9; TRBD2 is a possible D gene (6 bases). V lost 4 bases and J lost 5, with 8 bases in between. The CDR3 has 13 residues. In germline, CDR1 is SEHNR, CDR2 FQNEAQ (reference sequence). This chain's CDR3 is CASSYLATGELFF. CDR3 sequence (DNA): TGTGCCAGCAGCTATCTAGCGACCGGGGAGCTGTTTTTT.

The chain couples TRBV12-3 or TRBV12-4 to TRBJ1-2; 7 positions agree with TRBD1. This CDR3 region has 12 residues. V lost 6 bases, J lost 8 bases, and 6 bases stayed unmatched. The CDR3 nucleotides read TGTGCCAGCAGCCGCGACAGGGAAGGCTACACCTTC. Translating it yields CASSRDREGYTF.

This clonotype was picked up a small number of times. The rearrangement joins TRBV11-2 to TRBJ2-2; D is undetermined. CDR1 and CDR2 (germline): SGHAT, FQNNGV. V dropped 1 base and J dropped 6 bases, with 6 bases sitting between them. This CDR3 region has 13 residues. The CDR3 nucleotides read TGTGCCAGCAGCTTAGTTGAGGCCGGGGAGCTGTTTTTT. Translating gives CASSLVEAGELFF.

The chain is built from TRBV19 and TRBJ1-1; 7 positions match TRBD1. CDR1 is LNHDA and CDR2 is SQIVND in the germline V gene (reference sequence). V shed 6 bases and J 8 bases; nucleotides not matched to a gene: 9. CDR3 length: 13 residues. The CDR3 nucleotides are TGTGCCAGTAGGTTGACCGGGACAGTGGAAGCTTTCTTT. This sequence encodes CASRLTGTVEAFF.

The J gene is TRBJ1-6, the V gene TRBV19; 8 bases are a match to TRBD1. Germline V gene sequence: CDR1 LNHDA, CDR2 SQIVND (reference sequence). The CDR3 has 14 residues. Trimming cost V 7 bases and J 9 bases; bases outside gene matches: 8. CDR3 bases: TGTGCCAGTACGCGGATGGACAGGGTTTCACCCCTCCACTTT. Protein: CASTRMDRVSPLHF.

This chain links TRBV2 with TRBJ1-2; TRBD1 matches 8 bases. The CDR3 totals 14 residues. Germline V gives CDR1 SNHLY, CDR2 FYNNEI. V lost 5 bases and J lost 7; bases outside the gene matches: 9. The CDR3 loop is CASSTTGGMSGYTF. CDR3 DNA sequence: TGTGCCAGCAGTACAACAGGGGGTATGAGTGGCTACACCTTC.

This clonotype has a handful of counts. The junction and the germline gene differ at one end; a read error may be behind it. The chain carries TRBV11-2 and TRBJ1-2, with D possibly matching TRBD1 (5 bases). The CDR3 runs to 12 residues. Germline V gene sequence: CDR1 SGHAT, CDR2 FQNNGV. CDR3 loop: CASSFESGTPNF. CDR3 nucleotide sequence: TGTGCCAGCAGCTTTGAGTCCGGGACTCCCAACTTC.

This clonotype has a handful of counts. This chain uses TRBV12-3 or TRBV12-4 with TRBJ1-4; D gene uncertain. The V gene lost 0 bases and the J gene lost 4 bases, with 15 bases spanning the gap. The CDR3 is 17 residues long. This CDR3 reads CASSLALWRADNEKLFF. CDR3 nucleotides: TGTGCCAGCAGTTTAGCGCTCTGGAGGGCGGATAATGAAAAACTGTTTTTT.

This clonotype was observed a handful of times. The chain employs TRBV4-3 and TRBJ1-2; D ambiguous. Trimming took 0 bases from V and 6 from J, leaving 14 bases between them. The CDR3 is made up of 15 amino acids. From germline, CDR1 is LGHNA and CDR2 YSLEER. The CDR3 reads CASSQDTGRRDGYTF. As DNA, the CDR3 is TGCGCCAGCAGCCAAGATACCGGCAGGCGAGATGGCTACACCTTC.

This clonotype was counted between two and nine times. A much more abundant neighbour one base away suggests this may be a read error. The CDR3 sequence: CASSWDAYEQYF. In nucleotides, the CDR3 is TGTGCCAGCAGCTGGGACGCCTACGAGCAGTACTTC. V and J are TRBV6-2 or TRBV6-3 and TRBJ2-7; D is tentatively TRBD1 or TRBD2 (5 bases each). Germline assignment: CDR1 MNHEY and CDR2 SVGEGT. V was clipped by 6 bases and J by 2 bases, with 8 bases between them. The CDR3 contains 12 residues.

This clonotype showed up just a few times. Here the CDR3 reads CASSFNDTEAFF. The CDR3 DNA is TGTGCCAGCAGCTTCAACGACACTGAAGCTTTCTTT. V is TRBV11-2 and J is TRBJ1-1; D gene uncertain. Looked up from germline, CDR1 is SGHAT and CDR2 is FQNNGV. This CDR3 region has 12 residues. V dropped 3 bases and J dropped 3 bases, with 5 bases sitting between them.

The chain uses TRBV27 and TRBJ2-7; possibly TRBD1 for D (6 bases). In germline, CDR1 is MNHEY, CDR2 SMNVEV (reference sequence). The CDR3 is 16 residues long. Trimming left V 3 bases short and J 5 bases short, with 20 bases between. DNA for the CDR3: TGTGCCAGCAGTTTCCTCCACCGGCAGGGGCGAAACGAGCAGTACTTC. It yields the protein CASSFLHRQGRNEQYF.

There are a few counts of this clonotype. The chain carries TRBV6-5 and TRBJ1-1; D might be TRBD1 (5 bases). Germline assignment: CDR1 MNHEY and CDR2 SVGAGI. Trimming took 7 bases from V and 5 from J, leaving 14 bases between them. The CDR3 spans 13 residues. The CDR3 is CASTTSGLTEAFF. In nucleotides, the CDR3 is TGTGCCAGCACGACTTCAGGGTTGACTGAAGCTTTCTTT.

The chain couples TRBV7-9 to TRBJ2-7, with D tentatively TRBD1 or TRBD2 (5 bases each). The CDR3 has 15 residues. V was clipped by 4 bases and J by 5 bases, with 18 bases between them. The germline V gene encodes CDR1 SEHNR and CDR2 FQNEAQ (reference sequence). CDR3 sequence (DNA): TGTGCCAGCAGCTCGGATCCGGGACGGATGGACGAGCAGTACTTC. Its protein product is CASSSDPGRMDEQYF.

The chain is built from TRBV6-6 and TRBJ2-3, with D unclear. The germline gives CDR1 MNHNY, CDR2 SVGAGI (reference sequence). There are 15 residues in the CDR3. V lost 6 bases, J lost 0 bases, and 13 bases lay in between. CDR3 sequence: CASSPHALSTDTQYF. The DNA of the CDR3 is TGTGCCAGCAGCCCACACGCACTGAGCACAGATACGCAGTATTTT.

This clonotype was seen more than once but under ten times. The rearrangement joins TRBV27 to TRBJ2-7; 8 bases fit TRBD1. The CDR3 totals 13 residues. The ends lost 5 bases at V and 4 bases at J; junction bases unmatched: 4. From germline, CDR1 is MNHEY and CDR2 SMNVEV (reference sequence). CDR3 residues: CASSTNRGYEQYV. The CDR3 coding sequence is TGTGCCAGCAGTACTAACAGGGGGTACGAGCAGTACGTC.

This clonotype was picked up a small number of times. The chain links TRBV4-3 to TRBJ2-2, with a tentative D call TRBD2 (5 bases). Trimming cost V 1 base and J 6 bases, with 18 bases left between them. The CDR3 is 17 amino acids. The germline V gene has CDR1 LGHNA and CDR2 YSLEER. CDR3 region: CASSQAPLGGLAGELFF. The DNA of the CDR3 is TGCGCCAGCAGCCAAGCACCTCTGGGCGGGTTGGCCGGGGAGCTGTTTTTT.

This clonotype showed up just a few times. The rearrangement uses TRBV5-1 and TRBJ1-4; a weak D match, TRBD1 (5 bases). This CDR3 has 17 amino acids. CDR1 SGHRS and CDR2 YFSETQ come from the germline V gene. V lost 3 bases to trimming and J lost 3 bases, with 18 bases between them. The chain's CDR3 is CASSSGPPLGANEKLFF. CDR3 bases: TGCGCCAGCAGCTCCGGACCTCCCTTGGGGGCTAATGAAAAACTGTTTTTT. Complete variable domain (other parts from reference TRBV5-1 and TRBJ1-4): KAGVTQTPRYLIKTRGQQVTLSCSPISGHRSVSWYQQTPGQGLQFLFEYFSETQRNKGNFPGRFSGRQFSNSRSEMNVSTLELGDSALYLCASSSGPPLGANEKLFFGSGTQLSVL.

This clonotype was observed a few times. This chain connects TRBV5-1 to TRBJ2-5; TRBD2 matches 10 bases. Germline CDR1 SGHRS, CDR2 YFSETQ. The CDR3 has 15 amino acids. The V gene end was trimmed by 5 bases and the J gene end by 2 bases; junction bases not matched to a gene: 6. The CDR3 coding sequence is TGCGCCAGCAGATCGGGACTAGCGAAACAAGAGACCCAGTACTTC. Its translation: CASRSGLAKQETQYF.

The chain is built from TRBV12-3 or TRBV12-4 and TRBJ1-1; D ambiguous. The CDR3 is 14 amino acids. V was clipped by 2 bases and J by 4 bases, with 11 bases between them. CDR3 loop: CASSLSTRSTEAFF. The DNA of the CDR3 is TGTGCCAGCAGTTTATCGACACGGAGCACTGAAGCTTTCTTT.

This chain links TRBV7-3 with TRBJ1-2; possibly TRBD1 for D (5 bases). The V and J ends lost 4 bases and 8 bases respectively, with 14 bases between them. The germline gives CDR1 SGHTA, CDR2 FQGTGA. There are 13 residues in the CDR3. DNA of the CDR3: TGTGCCAGCAGCTGGACTACAGGAGAGGGCTACACCTTC. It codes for CASSWTTGEGYTF.

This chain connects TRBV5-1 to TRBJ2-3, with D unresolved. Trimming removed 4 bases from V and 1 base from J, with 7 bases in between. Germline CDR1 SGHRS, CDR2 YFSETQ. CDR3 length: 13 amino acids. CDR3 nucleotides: TGCGCCAGCAGCCCTTTCGGCACAGATACGCAGTATTTT. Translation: CASSPFGTDTQYF.

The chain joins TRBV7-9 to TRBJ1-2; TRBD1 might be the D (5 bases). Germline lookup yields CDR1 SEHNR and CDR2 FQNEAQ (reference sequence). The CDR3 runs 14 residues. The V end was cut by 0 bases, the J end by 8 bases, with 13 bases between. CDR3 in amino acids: CASSLARTRRGYTF. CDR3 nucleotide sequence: TGTGCCAGCAGCTTAGCCCGGACAAGGAGAGGCTACACCTTC.

The CDR3 nucleotides read TGCAGCGTTTGGGGGGGCCTAACAGATACGCAGTATTTT. It encodes CSVWGGLTDTQYF. This sequence joins TRBV29-1 and TRBJ2-3, with D perhaps matching TRBD2 (7 bases). This CDR3 comprises 13 residues. The germline V gene encodes CDR1 SQVTM and CDR2 ANQGSEA. Trimming removed 5 bases from V and 3 bases from J, with 12 bases in between.

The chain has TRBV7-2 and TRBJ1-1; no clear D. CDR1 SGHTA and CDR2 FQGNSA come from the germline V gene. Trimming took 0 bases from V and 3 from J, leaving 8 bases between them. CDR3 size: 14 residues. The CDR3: CASSLAGFYTEAFF. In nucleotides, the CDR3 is TGTGCCAGCAGCTTAGCGGGGTTTTACACTGAAGCTTTCTTT.

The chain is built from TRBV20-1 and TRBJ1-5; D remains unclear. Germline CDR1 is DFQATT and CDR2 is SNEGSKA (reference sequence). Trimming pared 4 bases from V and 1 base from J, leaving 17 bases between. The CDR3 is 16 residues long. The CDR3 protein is CSAIDGPIASNQPQHF. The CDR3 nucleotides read TGCAGTGCTATCGACGGGCCCATAGCGAGCAATCAGCCCCAGCATTTT.

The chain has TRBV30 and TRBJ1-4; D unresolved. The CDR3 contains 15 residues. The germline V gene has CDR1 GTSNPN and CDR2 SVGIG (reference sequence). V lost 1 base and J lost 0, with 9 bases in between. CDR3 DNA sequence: TGTGCCTGGAGTGGGACGTCGGCAACTAATGAAAAACTGTTTTTT. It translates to CAWSGTSATNEKLFF. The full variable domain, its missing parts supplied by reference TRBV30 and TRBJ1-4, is SQTIHQWPATLVQPVGSPLSLECTVEGTSNPNLYWYRQAAGRGLQLLFYSVGIGQISSEVPQNLSASRPQDRQFILSSKKLLLSDSGFYLCAWSGTSATNEKLFFGSGTQLSVL.

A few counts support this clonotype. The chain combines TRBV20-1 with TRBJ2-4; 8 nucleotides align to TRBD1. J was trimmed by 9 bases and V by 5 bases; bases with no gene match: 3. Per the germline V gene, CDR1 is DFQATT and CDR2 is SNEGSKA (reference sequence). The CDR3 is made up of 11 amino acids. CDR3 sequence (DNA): TGCAGTGCTCCAGGGGGCGGCATTCAGTACTTC. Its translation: CSAPGGGIQYF.

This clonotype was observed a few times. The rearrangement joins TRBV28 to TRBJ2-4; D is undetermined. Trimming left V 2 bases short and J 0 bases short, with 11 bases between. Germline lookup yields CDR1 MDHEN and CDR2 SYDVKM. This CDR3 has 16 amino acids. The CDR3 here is CASSLDVRLAKNIQYF. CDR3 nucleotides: TGTGCCAGCAGTTTAGACGTCCGGCTAGCCAAAAACATTCAGTACTTC.